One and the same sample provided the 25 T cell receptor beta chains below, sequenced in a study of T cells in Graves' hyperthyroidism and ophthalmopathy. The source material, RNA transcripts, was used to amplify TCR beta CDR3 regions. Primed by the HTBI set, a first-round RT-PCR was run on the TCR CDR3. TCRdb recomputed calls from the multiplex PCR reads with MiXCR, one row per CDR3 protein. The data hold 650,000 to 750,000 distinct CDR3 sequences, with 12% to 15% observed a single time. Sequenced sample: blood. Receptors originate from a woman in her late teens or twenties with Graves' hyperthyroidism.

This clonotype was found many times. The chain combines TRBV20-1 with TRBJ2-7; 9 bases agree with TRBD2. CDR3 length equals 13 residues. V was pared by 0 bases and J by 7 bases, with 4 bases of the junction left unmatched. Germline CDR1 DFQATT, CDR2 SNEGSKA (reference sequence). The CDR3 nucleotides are TGCAGTGCTAGAGATGGCGGGAGGGAAGAGCAGTACTTC. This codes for CSARDGGREEQYF.

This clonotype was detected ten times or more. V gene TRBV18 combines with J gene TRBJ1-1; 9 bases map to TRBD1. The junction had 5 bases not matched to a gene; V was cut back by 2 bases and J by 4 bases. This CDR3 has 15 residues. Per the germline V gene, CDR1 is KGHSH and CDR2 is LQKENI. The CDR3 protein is CASSPSQGAVTEAFF. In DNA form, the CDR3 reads TGTGCCAGCTCACCATCACAGGGGGCGGTCACTGAAGCTTTCTTT.

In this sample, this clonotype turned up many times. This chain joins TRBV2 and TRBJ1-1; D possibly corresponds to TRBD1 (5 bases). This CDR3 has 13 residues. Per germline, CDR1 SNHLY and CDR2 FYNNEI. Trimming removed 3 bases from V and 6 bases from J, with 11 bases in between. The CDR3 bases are TGTGCCAGCAGTGACCTCAGGGACCCTGAAGCTTTCTTT. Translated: CASSDLRDPEAFF.

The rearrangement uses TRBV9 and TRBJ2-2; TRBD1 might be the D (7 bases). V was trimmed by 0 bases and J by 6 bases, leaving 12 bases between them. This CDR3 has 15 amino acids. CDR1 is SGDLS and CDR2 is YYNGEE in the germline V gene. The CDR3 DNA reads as TGTGCCAGCAGCGTAGGCGGAGGGGGCGCCGGGGAGCTGTTTTTT. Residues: CASSVGGGGAGELFF.

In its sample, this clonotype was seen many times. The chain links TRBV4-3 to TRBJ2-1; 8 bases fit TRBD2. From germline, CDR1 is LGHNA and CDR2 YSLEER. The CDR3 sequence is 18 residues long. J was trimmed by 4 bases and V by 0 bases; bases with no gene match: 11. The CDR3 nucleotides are TGCGCCAGCAGCCAAGATCAAAGTGTACTAGCGGAGTACAATGAGCAGTTCTTC. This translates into CASSQDQSVLAEYNEQFF.

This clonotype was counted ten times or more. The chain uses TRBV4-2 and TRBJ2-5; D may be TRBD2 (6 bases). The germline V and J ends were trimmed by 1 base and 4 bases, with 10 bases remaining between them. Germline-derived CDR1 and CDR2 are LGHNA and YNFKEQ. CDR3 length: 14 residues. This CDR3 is CASSQGAGLETQYF. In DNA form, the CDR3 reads TGTGCCAGCAGCCAAGGGGCGGGGCTAGAGACCCAGTACTTC.

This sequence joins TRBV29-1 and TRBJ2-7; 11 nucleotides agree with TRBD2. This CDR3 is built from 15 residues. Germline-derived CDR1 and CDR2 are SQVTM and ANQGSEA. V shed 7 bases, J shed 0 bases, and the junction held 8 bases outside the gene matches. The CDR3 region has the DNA TGCAGCGGCCTGGGACTAGCGGCCAGCTCCTACGAGCAGTACTTC. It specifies CSGLGLAASSYEQYF.

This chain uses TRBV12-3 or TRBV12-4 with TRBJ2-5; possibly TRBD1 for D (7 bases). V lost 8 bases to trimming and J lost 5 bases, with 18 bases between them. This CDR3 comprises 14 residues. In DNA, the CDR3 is TGTGCCAGCGTCCTGGAGGGGGCGGTTGAGACCCAGTACTTC. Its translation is CASVLEGAVETQYF.

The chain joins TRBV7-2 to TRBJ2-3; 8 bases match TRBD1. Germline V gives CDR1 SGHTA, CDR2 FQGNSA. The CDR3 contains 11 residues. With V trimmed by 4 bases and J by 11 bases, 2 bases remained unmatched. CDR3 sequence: CASSWGTGQYF. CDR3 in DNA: TGTGCCAGCAGCTGGGGGACAGGGCAGTATTTT.

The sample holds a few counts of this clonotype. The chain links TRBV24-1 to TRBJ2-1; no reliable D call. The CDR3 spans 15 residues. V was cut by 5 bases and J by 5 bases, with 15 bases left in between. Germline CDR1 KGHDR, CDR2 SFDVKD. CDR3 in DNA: TGTGCCACCAGTGTTTCGGACGGTTTGGACAATGAGCAGTTCTTC. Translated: CATSVSDGLDNEQFF.

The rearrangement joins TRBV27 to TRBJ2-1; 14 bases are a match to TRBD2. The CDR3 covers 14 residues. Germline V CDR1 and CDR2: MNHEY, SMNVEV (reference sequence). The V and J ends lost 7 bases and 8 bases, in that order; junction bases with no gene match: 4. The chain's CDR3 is CASTGTSGRHEQFF. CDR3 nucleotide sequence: TGTGCCAGCACCGGGACTAGCGGGAGACATGAGCAGTTCTTC.

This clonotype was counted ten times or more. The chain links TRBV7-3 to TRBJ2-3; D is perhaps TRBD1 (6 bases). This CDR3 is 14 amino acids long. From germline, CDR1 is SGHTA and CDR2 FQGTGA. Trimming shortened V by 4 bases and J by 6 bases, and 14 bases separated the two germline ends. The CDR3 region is CASSSKTGSDTQYF. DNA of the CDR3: TGTGCCAGCAGCTCAAAGACAGGTTCCGATACGCAGTATTTT.

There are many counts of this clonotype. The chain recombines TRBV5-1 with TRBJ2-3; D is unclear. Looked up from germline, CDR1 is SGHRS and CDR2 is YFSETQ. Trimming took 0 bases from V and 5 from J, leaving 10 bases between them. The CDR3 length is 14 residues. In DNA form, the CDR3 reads TGCGCCAGCAGCTTGGGGGATGTCGAAGATACGCAGTATTTT. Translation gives CASSLGDVEDTQYF.

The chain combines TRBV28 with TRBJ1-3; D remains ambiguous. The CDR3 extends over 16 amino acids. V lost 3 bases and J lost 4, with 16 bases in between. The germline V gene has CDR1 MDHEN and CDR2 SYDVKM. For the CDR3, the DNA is TGTGCCAGCAGTTTGGAGGGTCTCCAGGTGGGAAACACCATATATTTT. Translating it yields CASSLEGLQVGNTIYF.

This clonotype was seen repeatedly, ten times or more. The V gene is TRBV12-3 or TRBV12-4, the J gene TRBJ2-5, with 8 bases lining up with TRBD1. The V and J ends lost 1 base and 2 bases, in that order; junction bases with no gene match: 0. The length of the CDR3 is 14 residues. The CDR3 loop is CASSLGQGQETQYF. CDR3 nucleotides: TGTGCCAGCAGTTTAGGACAGGGGCAAGAGACCCAGTACTTC.

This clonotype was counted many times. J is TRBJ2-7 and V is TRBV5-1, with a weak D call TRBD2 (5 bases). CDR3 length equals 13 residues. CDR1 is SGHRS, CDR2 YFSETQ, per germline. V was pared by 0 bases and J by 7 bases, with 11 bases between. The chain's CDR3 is CASSLELVREQYF. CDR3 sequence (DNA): TGCGCCAGCAGCTTGGAACTAGTTCGAGAGCAGTACTTC.

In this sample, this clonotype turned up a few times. The CDR3: CSVVGRRDYEQYF. Written as DNA, the CDR3 is TGCAGCGTTGTGGGTCGGAGGGATTACGAGCAGTACTTC. The chain has TRBV29-1 and TRBJ2-7, with D possibly matching TRBD2 (6 bases). The CDR3 spans 13 residues. Trimming removed 4 bases at V and 4 bases at J, with 14 bases between. Germline CDR1 SQVTM, CDR2 ANQGSEA.

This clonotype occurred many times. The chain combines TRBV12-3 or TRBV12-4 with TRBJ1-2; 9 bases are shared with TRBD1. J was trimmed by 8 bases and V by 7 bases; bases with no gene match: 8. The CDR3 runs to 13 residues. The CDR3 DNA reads TGTGCCAGCACCTTACAGGGGGCTGGAGGCTACACCTTC. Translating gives CASTLQGAGGYTF.

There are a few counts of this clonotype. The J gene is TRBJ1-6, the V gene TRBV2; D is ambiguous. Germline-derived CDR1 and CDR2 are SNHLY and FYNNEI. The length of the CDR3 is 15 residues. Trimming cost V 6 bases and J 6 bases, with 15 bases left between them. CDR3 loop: CASRPAGQRNSPLHF. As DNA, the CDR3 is TGTGCCAGCAGACCCGCCGGGCAGCGTAATTCACCCCTCCACTTT.

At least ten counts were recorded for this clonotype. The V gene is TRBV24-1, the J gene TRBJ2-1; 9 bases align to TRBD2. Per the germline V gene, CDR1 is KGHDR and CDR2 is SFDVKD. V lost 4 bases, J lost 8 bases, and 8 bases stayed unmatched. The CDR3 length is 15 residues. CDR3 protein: CATSEGSGSKDEQFF. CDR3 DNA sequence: TGTGCCACCAGTGAGGGTAGCGGGAGTAAGGATGAGCAGTTCTTC.

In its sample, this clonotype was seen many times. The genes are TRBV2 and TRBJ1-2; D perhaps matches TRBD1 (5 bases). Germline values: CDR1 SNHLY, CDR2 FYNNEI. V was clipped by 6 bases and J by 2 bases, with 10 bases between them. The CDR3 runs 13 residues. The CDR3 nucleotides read TGTGCCAGCAGGGACCAGGGCAACTATGGCTACACCTTC. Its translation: CASRDQGNYGYTF.

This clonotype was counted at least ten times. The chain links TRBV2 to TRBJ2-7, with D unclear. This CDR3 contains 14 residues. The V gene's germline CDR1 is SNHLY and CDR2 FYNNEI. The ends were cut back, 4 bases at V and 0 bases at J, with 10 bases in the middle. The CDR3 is CASSVEGISYEQYF. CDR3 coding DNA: TGTGCCAGCAGTGTAGAAGGGATCTCCTACGAGCAGTACTTC.

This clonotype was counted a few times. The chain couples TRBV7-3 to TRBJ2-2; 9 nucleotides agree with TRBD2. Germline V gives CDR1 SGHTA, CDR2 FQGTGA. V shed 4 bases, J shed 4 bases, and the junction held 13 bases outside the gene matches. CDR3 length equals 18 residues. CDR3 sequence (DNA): TGTGCCAGCAGCTCCTTTGGGGCGGGAGGGCCCTCCACCGGGGAGCTGTTTTTT. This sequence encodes CASSSFGAGGPSTGELFF.

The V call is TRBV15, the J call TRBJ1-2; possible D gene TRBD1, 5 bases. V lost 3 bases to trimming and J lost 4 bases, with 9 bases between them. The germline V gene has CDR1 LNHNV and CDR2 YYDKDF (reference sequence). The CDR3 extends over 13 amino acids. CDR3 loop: CATSSRGSYGYTF. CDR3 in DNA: TGTGCCACCAGCAGCCGGGGCAGCTATGGCTACACCTTC. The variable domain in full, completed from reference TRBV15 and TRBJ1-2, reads DAMVIQNPRYQVTQFGKPVTLSCSQTLNHNVMYWYQQKSSQAPKLLFHYYDKDFNNEADTPDNFQSRRPNTSFCFLDIRSPGLGDTAMYLCATSSRGSYGYTFGSGTRLTVV.

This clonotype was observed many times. CDR3 region: CSALGTVNQETQYF. CDR3 in DNA: TGCAGTGCCCTCGGGACTGTCAACCAAGAGACCCAGTACTTC. The genes are TRBV20-1 and TRBJ2-5; D is possibly TRBD2 (6 bases). V lost 6 bases and J lost 0, with 14 bases in between. CDR1 and CDR2 (germline): DFQATT, SNEGSKA (reference sequence). This CDR3 region has 14 residues.